The clone carrying this T cell receptor (beta chain) was counted a single time. This sample is drawn from a study of T cell responses to AZD1222 COVID-19 vaccine. Sequenced by immunoSEQ multiplex PCR; TCRdb stores in-frame clones only, minus some. The data hold a few hundred thousand clones, with 85% to 95% observed a single time. CDR1 DFQATT and CDR2 SNEGSKA come from the germline V gene (reference sequence). The CDR3 covers 13 residues. V lost 3 bases and J 1 base, leaving 7 bases between the germline ends. This material consisted of peripheral blood, taken on day 0 of AZD1222 vaccination. The origin of this receptor is an adult in good health. V is TRBV20-1 and J is TRBJ1-5; no reliable D call. Here the CDR3 DNA reads TGCAGTGCTAGTTCCGGCAGCAATCAGCCCCAGCATTTT. This codes for CSASSGSNQPQHF.